These 28 T cell receptor beta chains were sequenced from one sample in a study of PD-L1 blockade in urothelial cancer. Only in-frame clones appear in the TCRdb table, and some are missing; sequencing was by immunoSEQ multiplex PCR. The sample yields 86,000 or so clones, about 83% seen once. The time point here: pretreatment peripheral blood. Sequences were derived from PBMCs, sampled around atezolizumab (anti-PD-L1) treatment. Source of these receptors: a man aged 55 to 70 with urothelial cancer.

This chain joins TRBV7-2 and TRBJ1-6, with D unclear. Trimming pared 5 bases from V and 10 bases from J, leaving 15 bases between. The CDR3 sequence is 14 residues long. In germline, CDR1 is SGHTA, CDR2 FQGNSA. In nucleotides, the CDR3 is TGTGCCAGCAGCCCTCGTGAGCTGCCCTCACCCCTCCACTTT. Its translation: CASSPRELPSPLHF.

This clone has just a few counts. The chain combines TRBV2 with TRBJ1-2; D is unclear. CDR1 SNHLY and CDR2 FYNNEI come from the germline V gene. The CDR3 is 11 amino acids. Trimming took 4 bases from V and 7 from J, leaving 7 bases between them. The CDR3 sequence is CASSASLGYTF. The CDR3 DNA sequence: TGTGCCAGCAGTGCTTCCCTTGGCTACACCTTC.

The rearrangement links TRBV6-5 to TRBJ1-2; 8 nucleotides line up with TRBD1. CDR1 MNHEY and CDR2 SVGAGI come from the germline V gene. This CDR3 comprises 11 residues. V was clipped by 8 bases and J by 7 bases; unmatched bases: 3. The CDR3 sequence: CASSTGAGYTF. The CDR3 nucleotides read TGTGCCAGCTCGACAGGGGCTGGCTACACCTTC.

This chain links TRBV25-1 with TRBJ2-7; D gene unclear. Germline CDR1 reads MGHDK; CDR2 reads SYGVNS. The CDR3 spans 10 residues. Between the trimmed V and J ends, which lost 7 bases and 6 bases, there was a span of 7 bases. The CDR3 DNA reads as TGTGCCAGCATTCAACTCGAGCAGTACTTC. Amino acids: CASIQLEQYF.

A single count supports this clone. The chain carries TRBV6-5 and TRBJ2-1, with D tentatively TRBD2 (6 bases). Germline CDR1 MNHEY, CDR2 SVGAGI. The CDR3 covers 13 residues. V was shortened by 7 bases and J by 1 base, with 8 bases between the two germline ends. CDR3 in amino acids: CASKAGSYNEQFF. CDR3 bases: TGTGCCAGCAAGGCGGGGTCCTACAATGAGCAGTTCTTC.

This rearrangement joins TRBV30 to TRBJ2-7; 7 bases align to TRBD2. Trimming removed 1 base from V and 6 bases from J; junction bases left unmatched: 9. The CDR3 consists of 14 residues. Germline CDR1 is GTSNPN and CDR2 is SVGIG (reference sequence). The CDR3 is CAWSAPGLLTEQYF. CDR3 coding DNA: TGTGCCTGGAGTGCACCGGGACTATTAACCGAGCAGTACTTC.

The chain couples TRBV7-9 to TRBJ2-3; 9 bases line up with TRBD1. CDR1 is SEHNR and CDR2 is FQNEAQ in the germline V gene (reference sequence). The CDR3 has 15 amino acids. The V and J ends lost 5 bases and 1 base, in that order; junction bases with no gene match: 4. CDR3 residues: CASSPRDRGTDTQYF. In DNA, the CDR3 is TGTGCCAGCAGCCCAAGGGACAGGGGCACAGATACGCAGTATTTT.

The chain combines TRBV9 with TRBJ2-2, with a weak D call TRBD1 (5 bases). Trimming left V 4 bases short and J 3 bases short, with 13 bases between. CDR1 is SGDLS and CDR2 is YYNGEE in the germline V gene. This CDR3 spans 15 amino acids. As DNA, the CDR3 is TGTGCCAGCAGCCCCCTGCAGGGCTACACCGGGGAGCTGTTTTTT. Protein product: CASSPLQGYTGELFF.

The V and J genes are TRBV5-4 and TRBJ1-1; 8 bases line up with TRBD1. V trimming: 3 bases; J trimming: 5 bases; junction bases outside the gene matches: 6. The CDR3 contains 14 residues. The germline gives CDR1 SGHNT, CDR2 YYREEE (reference sequence). The CDR3 spells CASSSRGRGTEAFF. CDR3 DNA: TGTGCCAGCAGCTCCAGGGGGCGCGGGACTGAAGCTTTCTTT.

Only one count was recorded for this clone. The chain employs TRBV30 and TRBJ2-1, with 8 bases identical to TRBD2. The trim removed 3 bases at V and 7 bases at J, leaving 14 bases unmatched. Germline assignment: CDR1 GTSNPN and CDR2 SVGIG (reference sequence). The length of the CDR3 is 16 residues. CDR3 DNA sequence: TGTGCCTGGAGAGAAGTAAGGACTAGCCTGAGAAATGAGCAGTTCTTC. This sequence encodes CAWREVRTSLRNEQFF.

The chain uses TRBV5-1 and TRBJ2-1, with TRBD2 matching over 11 bases. Per the germline V gene, CDR1 is SGHRS and CDR2 is YFSETQ. The CDR3 totals 16 residues. After removal of 3 bases from V and 6 bases from J, the junction contained 8 bases not matched to a gene. The DNA of the CDR3 is TGCGCCAGCAGCTACTTGACTAGCGGGGTTAGCAATGAGCAGTTCTTC. Translated, it gives CASSYLTSGVSNEQFF.

CDR3 coding DNA: TGTGCCAGCTCACCACCGGGCCAGCCCCGAGATACGCAGTATTTT. It specifies CASSPPGQPRDTQYF. The chain couples TRBV18 to TRBJ2-3; no firm D call. Trimming removed 0 bases from V and 5 bases from J, with 12 bases in between. The CDR3 is 15 residues long. CDR1 and CDR2 from the germline V gene are KGHSH and LQKENI.

This clone came up a few times. The chain is built from TRBV6-5 and TRBJ1-4; a weak D match, TRBD1 (6 bases). Trimming removed 5 bases from V and 4 bases from J, with 14 bases in between. The CDR3 runs 15 residues. Germline CDR1 is MNHEY and CDR2 is SVGAGI. CDR3: CASSLQGFGNEKLFF. In DNA form, the CDR3 reads TGTGCCAGCAGTCTACAGGGTTTCGGTAATGAAAAACTGTTTTTT.

This chain connects TRBV27 to TRBJ2-7, with D possibly being TRBD2 (5 bases). The CDR3 extends over 13 amino acids. Germline CDR1 MNHEY, CDR2 SMNVEV (reference sequence). V shed 4 bases and J shed 6 bases, with 13 bases lying between them. CDR3 amino acids: CASSYTSRGEQYF. For the CDR3, the DNA is TGTGCCAGCAGTTATACCTCTCGGGGCGAGCAGTACTTC.

The rearrangement joins TRBV2 to TRBJ2-7; the match to TRBD2 covers 12 bases. The CDR3 is 15 amino acids. The germline V gene encodes CDR1 SNHLY and CDR2 FYNNEI. Trimming at V came to 6 bases and at J to 3 bases, leaving 6 bases not matched to a gene. As DNA, the CDR3 is TGTGCCAGCAGATTAACTAGCGGGAGGTTCTACGAGCAGTACTTC. Translation gives CASRLTSGRFYEQYF. Variable domain in full (rest from reference TRBV2 and TRBJ2-7): EPEVTQTPSHQVTQMGQEVILRCVPISNHLYFYWYRQILGQKVEFLVSFYNNEISEKSEIFDDQFSVERPDGSNFTLKIRSTKLEDSAMYFCASRLTSGRFYEQYFGPGTRLTVT.

The rearrangement uses TRBV7-3 and TRBJ1-6, with TRBD1 identical over 7 bases. The CDR3 runs to 17 residues. Germline lookup yields CDR1 SGHTA and CDR2 FQGTGA. V was clipped by 6 bases and J by 9 bases; unmatched bases: 17. As DNA, the CDR3 is TGTGCCAGCAGTAAAGGGGTGGCAGGGGGAAGAGGTTCACCCCTCCACTTT. Translation gives CASSKGVAGGRGSPLHF.

This sequence joins TRBV7-9 and TRBJ1-6; D not certain. Germline CDR1 reads SEHNR; CDR2 reads FQNEAQ (reference sequence). V was clipped by 1 base and J by 10 bases, with 8 bases between them. The CDR3 is made up of 13 amino acids. This chain's CDR3 is CASSLGPESPLHF. The CDR3 region has the DNA TGTGCCAGCAGCTTAGGTCCGGAGTCACCCCTCCACTTT.

The CDR3, as DNA: TGTGCCTGGGCCCCCCCCGGGACAGGGGGATGGGAGCAGTACTTC. Its translation: CAWAPPGTGGWEQYF. The chain carries TRBV30 and TRBJ2-7, with 11 bases that match TRBD1. CDR3 length: 15 amino acids. Looked up from germline, CDR1 is GTSNPN and CDR2 is SVGIG (reference sequence). The V gene end was trimmed by 5 bases and the J gene end by 7 bases; junction bases not matched to a gene: 13.

The chain couples TRBV7-8 to TRBJ2-5, with D tentatively TRBD2 (6 bases). The CDR3 is 13 amino acids. Germline V gene lookup returns CDR1 SGHVS and CDR2 FQNEAQ. V gave up 5 bases and J gave up 2 bases, with 9 bases separating them. The CDR3 nucleotides are TGTGCCAGCAGCCGCCGGGGGCAAGAGACCCAGTACTTC. Amino acid sequence: CASSRRGQETQYF.

The chain uses TRBV15 and TRBJ1-5; perhaps TRBD1 as D (6 bases). The V and J ends lost 5 bases and 1 base respectively, with 12 bases between them. The length of the CDR3 is 15 residues. Germline V gene data show CDR1 as LNHNV and CDR2 as YYDKDF (reference sequence). The CDR3 region has the DNA TGTGCCACCAGCGAGGACAGCAGAAGCAATCAGCCCCAGCATTTT. It specifies CATSEDSRSNQPQHF.

This chain connects TRBV7-6 to TRBJ2-7, with D perhaps TRBD1 (5 bases). The V end lost 5 bases, the J end lost 6 bases, and 8 bases lay between the germline ends. CDR1 is SGHVS, CDR2 FNYEAQ, per germline. The CDR3 has 11 amino acids. DNA for the CDR3: TGTGCCAGCAGCCTGGACACCGAGCAGTACTTC. It encodes CASSLDTEQYF.

This sequence joins TRBV9 and TRBJ2-1; 7 bases line up with TRBD1. The CDR3 length is 14 residues. In germline, CDR1 is SGDLS, CDR2 YYNGEE. With 6 bases clipped from V and 6 bases from J, the junction kept 9 bases outside the gene matches. This CDR3 is CASIPTGVRNEQFF. Written as DNA, the CDR3 is TGTGCCAGCATACCCACAGGGGTTCGCAATGAGCAGTTCTTC.

This chain links TRBV2 with TRBJ1-5; no definite D call. Trimming removed 2 bases at V and 7 bases at J, with 6 bases between. This CDR3 has 12 residues. Germline CDR1 reads SNHLY; CDR2 reads FYNNEI. The DNA for the CDR3 is TGTGCCAGCAGTGAATCGAGGCAGCCCCAGCATTTT. Translating it yields CASSESRQPQHF.

This clone was seen a few times. The rearrangement uses TRBV7-2 and TRBJ2-3; the D gene is possibly TRBD1 (6 bases). The CDR3 length is 14 residues. The V end lost 5 bases, the J end lost 2 bases, and 11 bases lay between the germline ends. The germline V gene has CDR1 SGHTA and CDR2 FQGNSA. CDR3 sequence reads: CASSPGTPTDTQYF. In nucleotides, the CDR3 is TGTGCCAGCAGCCCCGGGACACCCACAGATACGCAGTATTTT. The whole variable domain, filled in from reference TRBV7-2 and TRBJ2-3, reads GAGVSQSPSNKVTEKGKDVELRCDPISGHTALYWYRQSLGQGLEFLIYFQGNSAPDKSGLPSDRFSAERTGGSVSTLTIQRTQQEDSAVYLCASSPGTPTDTQYFGPGTRLTVL.

The chain recombines TRBV29-1 with TRBJ2-1; maybe TRBD2 (5 bases). Per germline, CDR1 SQVTM and CDR2 ANQGSEA. This CDR3 comprises 13 residues. V shed 4 bases and J shed 7 bases, with 14 bases lying between them. The CDR3 nucleotides are TGCAGCGTTGGCCGGGGAATACCAAATGAGCAGTTCTTC. Encoded protein: CSVGRGIPNEQFF.

DNA for the CDR3: TGTGCCAGCAGCCCACAACGGAGCTCCTACAATGAGCAGTTCTTC. Protein sequence: CASSPQRSSYNEQFF. The genes are TRBV11-2 and TRBJ2-1; D is uncertain. CDR1 is SGHAT, CDR2 FQNNGV, per germline. Trimming took 5 bases from V and 0 from J, leaving 11 bases between them. The CDR3 has 15 residues.

This clone was observed a handful of times. The chain links TRBV30 to TRBJ1-4; maybe TRBD1 (6 bases). The CDR3 runs to 14 residues. Trimming pared 4 bases from V and 3 bases from J, leaving 12 bases between. The V gene's germline CDR1 is GTSNPN and CDR2 SVGIG (reference sequence). The CDR3 DNA reads TGTGCCTGGACCTCGGACAGCGCTAATGAAAAACTGTTTTTT. Residues: CAWTSDSANEKLFF.

The J gene is TRBJ2-7, the V gene TRBV14; 7 nucleotides agree with TRBD1. V shed 2 bases, J shed 2 bases, and the junction held 9 bases outside the gene matches. This CDR3 region has 16 residues. CDR1 and CDR2 (germline): SGHDN, FVKESK. The CDR3 coding sequence is TGTGCCAGCAGCCAATGGGACAGAGGGGGCACCTACGAGCAGTACTTC. It yields the protein CASSQWDRGGTYEQYF.